The sequence of this T cell receptor beta chain was determined in a study of blood T cell repertoires in COVID-19. Looking at the study overall: Acute-phase and convalescent COVID-19 samples originated in the United States, Italy and Spain. Nucleic acid was either cDNA or gDNA, and it came from T cells, B-cell-depleted T cells, or PBMCs.

Per the authors' pipeline: The authors estimated nucleated cell counts from reference gene primer amplification. Data came from immunoSEQ multiplex PCR; TCRdb stores just in-frame clones and leaves some out. The V and J calls and the clone size are those of that table, but D and trimming were determined from the DNA. The data contain about 200,000 clones, roughly 85% of them singletons. This CDR3 is built from 13 residues. Trimming removed 2 bases at V and 2 bases at J, with 9 bases between. The V gene's germline CDR1 is GTSNPN and CDR2 SVGIG (reference sequence). This clone was seen a few times. The clonotype comes from a man aged 40-49 years who had recovered from COVID-19. V usage is TRBV30 and J usage is TRBJ1-2; D may be TRBD1 (5 bases). Sequenced material: PBMCs or T cells enriched from blood (not recorded which). The CDR3 sequence: CAWSIQENYGYTF. For the CDR3, the DNA is TGTGCCTGGAGTATACAGGAGAACTATGGCTACACCTTC.